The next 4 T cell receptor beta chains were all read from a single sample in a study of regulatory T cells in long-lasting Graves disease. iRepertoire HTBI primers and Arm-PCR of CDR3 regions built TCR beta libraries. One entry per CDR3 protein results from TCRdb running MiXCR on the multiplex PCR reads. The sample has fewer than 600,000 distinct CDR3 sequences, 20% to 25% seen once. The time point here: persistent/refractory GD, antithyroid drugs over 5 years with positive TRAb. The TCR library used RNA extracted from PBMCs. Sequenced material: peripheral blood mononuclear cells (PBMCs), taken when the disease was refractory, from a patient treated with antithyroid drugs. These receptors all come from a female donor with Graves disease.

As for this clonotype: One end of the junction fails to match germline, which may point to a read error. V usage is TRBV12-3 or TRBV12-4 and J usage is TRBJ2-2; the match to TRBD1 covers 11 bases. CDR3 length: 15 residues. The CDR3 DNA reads TGTGTCAGCAGTTCGGGACAGGGGGAAACCGGGGAGCTGTTTTTT. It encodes CVSSSGQGETGELFF.

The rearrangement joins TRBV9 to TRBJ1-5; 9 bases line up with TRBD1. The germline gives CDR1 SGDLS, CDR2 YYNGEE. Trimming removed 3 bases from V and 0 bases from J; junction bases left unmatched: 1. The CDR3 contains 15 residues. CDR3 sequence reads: CASSAGQGSNQPQHF. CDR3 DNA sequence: TGTGCCAGCAGCGCGGGACAGGGTAGCAATCAGCCCCAGCATTTT.

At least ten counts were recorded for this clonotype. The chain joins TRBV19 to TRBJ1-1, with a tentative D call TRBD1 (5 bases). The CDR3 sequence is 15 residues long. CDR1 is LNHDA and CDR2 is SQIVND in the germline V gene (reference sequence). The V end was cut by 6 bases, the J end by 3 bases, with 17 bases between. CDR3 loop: CASRKNFGGDTEAFF. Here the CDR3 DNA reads TGTGCCAGTAGGAAGAACTTTGGGGGGGACACTGAAGCTTTCTTT.

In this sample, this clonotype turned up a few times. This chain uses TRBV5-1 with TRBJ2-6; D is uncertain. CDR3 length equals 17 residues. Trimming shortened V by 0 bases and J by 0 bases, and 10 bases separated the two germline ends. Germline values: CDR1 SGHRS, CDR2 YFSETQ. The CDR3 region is CASSLEGPGSGANVLTF. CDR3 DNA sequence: TGCGCCAGCAGCTTGGAAGGCCCGGGCTCTGGGGCCAACGTCCTGACTTTC. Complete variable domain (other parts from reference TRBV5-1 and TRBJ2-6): KAGVTQTPRYLIKTRGQQVTLSCSPISGHRSVSWYQQTPGQGLQFLFEYFSETQRNKGNFPGRFSGRQFSNSRSEMNVSTLELGDSALYLCASSLEGPGSGANVLTFGAGSRLTVL.